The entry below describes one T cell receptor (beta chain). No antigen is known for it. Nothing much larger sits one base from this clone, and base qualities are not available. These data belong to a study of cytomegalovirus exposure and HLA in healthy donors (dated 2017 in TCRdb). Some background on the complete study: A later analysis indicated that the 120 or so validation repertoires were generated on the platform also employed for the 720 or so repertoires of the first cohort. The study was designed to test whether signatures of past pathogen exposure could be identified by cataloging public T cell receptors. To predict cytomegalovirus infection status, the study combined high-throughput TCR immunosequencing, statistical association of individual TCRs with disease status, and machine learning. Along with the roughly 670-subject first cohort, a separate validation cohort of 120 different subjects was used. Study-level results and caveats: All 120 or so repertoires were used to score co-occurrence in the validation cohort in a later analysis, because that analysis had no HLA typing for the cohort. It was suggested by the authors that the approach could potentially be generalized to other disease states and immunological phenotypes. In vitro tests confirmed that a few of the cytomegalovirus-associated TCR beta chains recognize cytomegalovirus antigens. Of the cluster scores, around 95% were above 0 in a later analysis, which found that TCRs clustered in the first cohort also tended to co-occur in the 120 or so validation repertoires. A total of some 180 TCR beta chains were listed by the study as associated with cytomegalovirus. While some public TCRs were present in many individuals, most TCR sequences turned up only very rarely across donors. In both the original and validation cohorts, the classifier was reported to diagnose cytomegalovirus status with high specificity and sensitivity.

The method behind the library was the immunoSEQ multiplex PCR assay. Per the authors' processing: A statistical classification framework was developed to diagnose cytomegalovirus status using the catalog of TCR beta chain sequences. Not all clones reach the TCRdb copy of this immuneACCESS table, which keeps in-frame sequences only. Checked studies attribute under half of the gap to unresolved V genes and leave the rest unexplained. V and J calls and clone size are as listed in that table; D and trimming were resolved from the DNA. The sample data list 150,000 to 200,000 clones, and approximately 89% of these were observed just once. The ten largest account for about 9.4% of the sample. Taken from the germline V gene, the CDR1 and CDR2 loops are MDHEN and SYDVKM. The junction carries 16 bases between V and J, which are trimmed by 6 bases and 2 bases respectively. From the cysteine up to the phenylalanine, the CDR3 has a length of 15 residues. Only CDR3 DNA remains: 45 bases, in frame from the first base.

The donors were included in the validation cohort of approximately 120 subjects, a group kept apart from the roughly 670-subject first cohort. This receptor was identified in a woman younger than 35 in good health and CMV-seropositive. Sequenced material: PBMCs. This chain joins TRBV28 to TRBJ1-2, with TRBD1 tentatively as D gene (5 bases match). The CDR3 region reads CASSPGGGRNYGYTF. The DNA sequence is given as TGTGCCAGCAGCCCCGGGGGAGGGAGAAACTATGGCTACACCTTC.